This T cell receptor beta chain came from a study of CD8+ T cells in alopecia areata. Study information: Twice a day, 5 to 10 mg of oral tofacitinib was administered to treated patients.

This CDR3 region has 14 residues. Germline V gene lookup returns CDR1 GTSNPN and CDR2 SVGIG (reference sequence). Trimming left V 4 bases short and J 5 bases short, with 14 bases between. In alopecia areata patients, both lesional scalp punch biopsies and peripheral blood were collected. CD4+ and CD8+ T cells were sorted from PBMCs stained for CD3, CD4 and CD8. Extracted from the samples, RNA was reverse transcribed into cDNA to serve as the sequencing template. Here immunoSEQ multiplex PCR was the method, and the copy in TCRdb shows in-frame clones only, minus some. The sample consists of some 110,000 clones, under 40% of them appearing once.

The rearrangement uses TRBV30 and TRBJ1-4; a possible D gene is TRBD1 (6 bases). Sample: CD4+ T cells sorted from blood. The receptor was derived from a human donor with alopecia areata. The CDR3 bases are TGTGCCTGGACAGCCGGGACAAGGAATGAAAAACTGTTTTTT. It yields the protein CAWTAGTRNEKLFF.